This entry lists 8 T cell receptor beta chains sequenced from one sample in a study of somatic mutations in cytotoxic T cells in rheumatoid arthritis. The protocol was immunoSEQ multiplex PCR, while the TCRdb copy is restricted to in-frame clones and leaves out a portion. Among about 20,000 clones listed, roughly 85% were seen once. The sequenced sample consisted of CD8+ T cells sorted from blood. Receptors were obtained from a woman aged 40 to 50 with rheumatoid arthritis.

The V gene is TRBV10-2, the J gene TRBJ1-1; D is unresolved. Trimming pared 6 bases from V and 0 bases from J, leaving 8 bases between. This CDR3 is 13 amino acids long. The germline V gene has CDR1 WSHSY and CDR2 SAAADI. The CDR3 protein is CASRDSVNTEAFF. Written as DNA, the CDR3 is TGCGCCAGCAGGGACTCGGTGAACACTGAAGCTTTCTTT.

This chain joins TRBV4-1 and TRBJ1-1; 8 bases line up with TRBD1. V shed 3 bases and J 5 bases; nucleotides not matched to a gene: 5. The germline V gene has CDR1 MGHRA and CDR2 YSYEKL. The CDR3 length is 14 residues. CDR3 sequence reads: CASSHVQGETEAFF. CDR3 sequence (DNA): TGCGCCAGCAGCCACGTACAGGGGGAGACTGAAGCTTTCTTT.

V gene TRBV5-1 combines with J gene TRBJ2-5, with a weak D call TRBD2 (5 bases). The CDR3 is 15 amino acids. Trimming removed 0 bases from V and 5 bases from J, with 14 bases in between. In germline, CDR1 is SGHRS, CDR2 YFSETQ. The CDR3 DNA reads TGCGCCAGCAGCTTGGCCAACGGCGGGTCGGAGACCCAGTACTTC. It yields the protein CASSLANGGSETQYF.

V gene TRBV4-2 combines with J gene TRBJ2-1; 9 positions agree with TRBD2. The V gene end was trimmed by 6 bases and the J gene end by 3 bases; junction bases not matched to a gene: 3. The CDR3 length is 14 residues. The germline gives CDR1 LGHNA, CDR2 YNFKEQ. CDR3 protein: CASSPTSGYNEQFF. CDR3 in DNA: TGTGCCAGCAGTCCGACTAGCGGCTACAATGAGCAGTTCTTC.

The chain recombines TRBV19 with TRBJ2-5; D not certain. The CDR3 covers 13 residues. V lost 1 base to trimming and J lost 2 bases, with 5 bases between them. Per germline, CDR1 LNHDA and CDR2 SQIVND (reference sequence). As DNA, the CDR3 is TGTGCCAGTAGTATAGCTCTTCAAGAGACCCAGTACTTC. Protein product: CASSIALQETQYF.

This rearrangement joins TRBV7-2 to TRBJ2-2; 10 nucleotides align to TRBD1. The CDR3 has 16 residues. V shed 4 bases and J 6 bases; nucleotides not matched to a gene: 8. CDR1 and CDR2 (germline): SGHTA, FQGNSA. The CDR3 DNA follows: TGTGCCAGCAGCTGGCCGACAGGGGGCACCGCCGGGGAGCTGTTTTTT. The encoded protein is CASSWPTGGTAGELFF. Looking up the rest from reference TRBV7-2 and TRBJ2-2 gives the full variable domain: GAGVSQSPSNKVTEKGKDVELRCDPISGHTALYWYRQSLGQGLEFLIYFQGNSAPDKSGLPSDRFSAERTGGSVSTLTIQRTQQEDSAVYLCASSWPTGGTAGELFFGEGSRLTVL.

The chain uses TRBV30 and TRBJ2-7; D ambiguous. The germline V gene has CDR1 GTSNPN and CDR2 SVGIG (reference sequence). Deletions cut 1 base from V and 8 bases from J, with 15 bases between. This CDR3 comprises 13 residues. The CDR3 DNA follows: TGTGCCTGGAGTGATGCAGGATCTATTCAGCAGTACTTC. Protein product: CAWSDAGSIQQYF.

The chain uses TRBV9 and TRBJ2-7, with 10 bases that match TRBD2. Germline loops: CDR1 SGDLS, CDR2 YYNGEE. The CDR3 has 16 residues. V trimming: 3 bases; J trimming: 0 bases; junction bases outside the gene matches: 6. The CDR3 DNA sequence: TGTGCCAGCAGCGGCGGACTAGCGGTATCCTCCTACGAGCAGTACTTC. It specifies CASSGGLAVSSYEQYF.